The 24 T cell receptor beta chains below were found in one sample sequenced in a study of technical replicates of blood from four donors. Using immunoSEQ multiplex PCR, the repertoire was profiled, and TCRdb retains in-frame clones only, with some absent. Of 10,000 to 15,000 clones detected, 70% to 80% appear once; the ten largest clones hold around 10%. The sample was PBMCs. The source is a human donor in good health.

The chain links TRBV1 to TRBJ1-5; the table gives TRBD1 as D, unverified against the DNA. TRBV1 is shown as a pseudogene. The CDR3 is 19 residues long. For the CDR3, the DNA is TGCACCAGCAGCCAAGTGGGGACACGTCTAAAGAATAGCAATCAGCCCCAGCATTTT. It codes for CTSSQVGTRLKNSNQPQHF.

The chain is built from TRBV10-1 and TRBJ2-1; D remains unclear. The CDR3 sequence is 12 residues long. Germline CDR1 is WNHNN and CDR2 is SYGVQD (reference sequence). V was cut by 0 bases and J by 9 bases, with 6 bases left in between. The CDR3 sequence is CASSESTGEQFF. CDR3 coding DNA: TGCGCCAGCAGTGAGTCGACTGGTGAGCAGTTCTTC.

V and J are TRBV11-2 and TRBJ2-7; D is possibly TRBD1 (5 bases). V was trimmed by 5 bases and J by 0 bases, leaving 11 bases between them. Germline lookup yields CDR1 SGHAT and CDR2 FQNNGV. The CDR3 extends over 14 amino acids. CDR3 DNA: TGTGCCAGCAGCCTGACAGTCGTCTCCTACGAGCAGTACTTC. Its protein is CASSLTVVSYEQYF. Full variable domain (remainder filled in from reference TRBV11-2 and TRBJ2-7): EAGVAQSPRYKIIEKRQSVAFWCNPISGHATLYWYQQILGQGPKLLIQFQNNGVVDDSQLPKDRFSAERLKGVDSTLKIQPAKLEDSAVYLCASSLTVVSYEQYFGPGTRLTVT.

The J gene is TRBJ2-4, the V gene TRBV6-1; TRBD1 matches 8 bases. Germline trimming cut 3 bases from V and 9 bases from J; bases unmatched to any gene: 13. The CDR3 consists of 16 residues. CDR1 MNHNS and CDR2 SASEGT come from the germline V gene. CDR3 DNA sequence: TGTGCCAGCAGTGATTCCCTATCAGGGGGCGCGGGCATTCAGTACTTC. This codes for CASSDSLSGGAGIQYF.

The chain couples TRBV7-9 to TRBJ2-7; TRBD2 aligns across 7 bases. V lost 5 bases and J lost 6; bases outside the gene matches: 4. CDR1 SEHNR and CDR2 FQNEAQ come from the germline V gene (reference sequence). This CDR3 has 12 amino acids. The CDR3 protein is CASSRDYGEQYF. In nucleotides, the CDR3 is TGTGCCAGCAGCCGGGACTATGGCGAGCAGTACTTC.

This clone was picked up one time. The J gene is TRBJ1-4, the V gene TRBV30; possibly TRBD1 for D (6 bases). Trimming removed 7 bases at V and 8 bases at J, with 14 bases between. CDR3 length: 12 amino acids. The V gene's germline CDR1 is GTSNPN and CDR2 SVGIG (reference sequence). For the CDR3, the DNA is TGTGCCTTCCGACAGGAAGGAGAAAAACTGTTTTTT. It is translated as CAFRQEGEKLFF. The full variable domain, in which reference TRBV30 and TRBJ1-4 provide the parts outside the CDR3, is SQTIHQWPATLVQPVGSPLSLECTVEGTSNPNLYWYRQAAGRGLQLLFYSVGIGQISSEVPQNLSASRPQDRQFILSSKKLLLSDSGFYLCAFRQEGEKLFFGSGTQLSVL.

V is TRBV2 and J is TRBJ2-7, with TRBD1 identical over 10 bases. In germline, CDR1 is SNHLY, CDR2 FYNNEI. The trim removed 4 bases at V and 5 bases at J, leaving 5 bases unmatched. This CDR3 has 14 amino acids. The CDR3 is CASSGGQGTDEQYF. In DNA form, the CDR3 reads TGTGCCAGCAGTGGGGGACAGGGGACCGACGAGCAGTACTTC.

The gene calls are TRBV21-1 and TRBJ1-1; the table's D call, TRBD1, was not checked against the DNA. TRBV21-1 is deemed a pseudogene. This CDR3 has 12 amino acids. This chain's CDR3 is CASSKAGQEAFF. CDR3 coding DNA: TGTGCCAGCAGCAAAGCGGGGCAGGAAGCTTTCTTT.

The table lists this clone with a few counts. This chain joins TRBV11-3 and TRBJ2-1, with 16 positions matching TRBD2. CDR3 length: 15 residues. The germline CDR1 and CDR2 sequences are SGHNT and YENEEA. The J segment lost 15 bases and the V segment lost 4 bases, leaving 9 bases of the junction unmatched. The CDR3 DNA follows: TGTGCCAGCAGCTCGGGACTAGCGGGAGGGTCGCCTTTGTTCTTC. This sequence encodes CASSSGLAGGSPLFF.

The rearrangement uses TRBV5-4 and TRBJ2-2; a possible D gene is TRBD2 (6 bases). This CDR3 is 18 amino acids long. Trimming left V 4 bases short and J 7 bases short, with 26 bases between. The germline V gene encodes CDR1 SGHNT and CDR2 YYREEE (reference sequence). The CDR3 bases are TGTGCCAGCAGCAGAGGTGGTGGAGGGTTCGGTGGAGGCGGGGAGCTGTTTTTT. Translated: CASSRGGGGFGGGGELFF.

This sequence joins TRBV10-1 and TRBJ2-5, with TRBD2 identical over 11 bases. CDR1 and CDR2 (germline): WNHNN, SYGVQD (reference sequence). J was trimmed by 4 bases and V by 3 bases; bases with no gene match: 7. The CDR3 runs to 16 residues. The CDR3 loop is CASSDSLAGEGETQYF. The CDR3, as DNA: TGCGCCAGCAGTGATTCACTAGCGGGAGAGGGAGAGACCCAGTACTTC.

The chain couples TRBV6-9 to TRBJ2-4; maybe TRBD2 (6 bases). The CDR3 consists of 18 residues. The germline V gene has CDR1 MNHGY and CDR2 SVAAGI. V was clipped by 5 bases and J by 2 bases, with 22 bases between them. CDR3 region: CASSPQGREAVSKNIQYF. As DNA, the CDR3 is TGTGCCAGCAGTCCGCAGGGCAGGGAGGCGGTTTCCAAAAACATTCAGTACTTC.

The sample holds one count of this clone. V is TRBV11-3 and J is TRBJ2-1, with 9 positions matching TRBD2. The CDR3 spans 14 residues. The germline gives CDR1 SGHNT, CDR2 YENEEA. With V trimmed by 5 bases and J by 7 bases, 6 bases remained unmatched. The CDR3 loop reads CASSGAGGRNEQFF. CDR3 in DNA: TGTGCCAGCAGCGGGGCGGGGGGGAGGAATGAGCAGTTCTTC.

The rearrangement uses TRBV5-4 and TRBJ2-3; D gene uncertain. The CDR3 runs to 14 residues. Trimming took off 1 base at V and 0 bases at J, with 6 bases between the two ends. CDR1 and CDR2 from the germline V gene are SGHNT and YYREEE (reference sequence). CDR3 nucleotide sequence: TGTGCCAGCAGCTTGACTCCTAGCACAGATACGCAGTATTTT. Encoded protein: CASSLTPSTDTQYF.

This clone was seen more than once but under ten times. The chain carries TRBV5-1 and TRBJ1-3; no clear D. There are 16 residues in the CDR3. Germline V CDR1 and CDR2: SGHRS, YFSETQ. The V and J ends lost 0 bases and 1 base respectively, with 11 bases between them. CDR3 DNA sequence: TGCGCCAGCAGCTTGGAACCGGGAGGGTCTGGAAACACCATATATTTT. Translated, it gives CASSLEPGGSGNTIYF.

This CDR3 is CASRQTGDTEAFF. The CDR3, as DNA: TGTGCCAGCAGACAAACAGGGGACACTGAAGCTTTCTTT. The chain has TRBV6-6 and TRBJ1-1; 7 bases match TRBD1. CDR3 length equals 13 residues. CDR1 and CDR2 (germline): MNHNY, SVGAGI (reference sequence). J lost 3 bases, V lost 6 bases, and 4 bases had no gene match.

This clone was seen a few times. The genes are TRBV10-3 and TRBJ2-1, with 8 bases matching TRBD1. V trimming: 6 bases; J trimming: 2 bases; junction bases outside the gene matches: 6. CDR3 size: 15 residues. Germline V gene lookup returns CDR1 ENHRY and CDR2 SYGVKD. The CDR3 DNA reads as TGTGCCATCAGGGACAGGGACGACACCTACAATGAGCAGTTCTTC. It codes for CAIRDRDDTYNEQFF.

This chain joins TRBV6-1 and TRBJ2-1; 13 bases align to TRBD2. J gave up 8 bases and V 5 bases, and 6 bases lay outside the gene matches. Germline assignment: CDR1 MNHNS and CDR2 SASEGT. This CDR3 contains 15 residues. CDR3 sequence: CASSKTSGRPDEQFF. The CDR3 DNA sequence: TGTGCCAGCAGTAAGACTAGCGGGAGGCCGGATGAGCAGTTCTTC.

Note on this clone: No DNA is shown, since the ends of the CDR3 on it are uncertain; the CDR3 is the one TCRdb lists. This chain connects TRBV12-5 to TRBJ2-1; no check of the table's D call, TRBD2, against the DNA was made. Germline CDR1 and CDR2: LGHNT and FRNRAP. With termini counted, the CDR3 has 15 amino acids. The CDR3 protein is CASGFEFGSGVEQFF.

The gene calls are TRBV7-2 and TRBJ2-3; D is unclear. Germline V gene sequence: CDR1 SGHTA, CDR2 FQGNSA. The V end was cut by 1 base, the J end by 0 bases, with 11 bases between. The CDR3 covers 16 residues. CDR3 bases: TGTGCCAGCAGCTTAGGGGTGCTAGTTAGCACAGATACGCAGTATTTT. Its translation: CASSLGVLVSTDTQYF.

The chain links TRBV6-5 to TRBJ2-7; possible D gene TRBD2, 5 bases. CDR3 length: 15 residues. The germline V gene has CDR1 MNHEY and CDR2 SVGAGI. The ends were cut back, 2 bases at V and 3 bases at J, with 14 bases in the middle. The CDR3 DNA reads TGTGCCAGCAGTTACGCTGACTCCCGGGGCTACGAGCAGTACTTC. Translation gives CASSYADSRGYEQYF.

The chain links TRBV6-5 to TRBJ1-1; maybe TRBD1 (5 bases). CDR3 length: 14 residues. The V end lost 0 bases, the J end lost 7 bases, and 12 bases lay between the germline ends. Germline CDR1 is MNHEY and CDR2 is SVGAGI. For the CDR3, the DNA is TGTGCCAGCAGTTACTCGGGGCGGGAAGGTGAAGCTTTCTTT. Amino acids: CASSYSGREGEAFF.

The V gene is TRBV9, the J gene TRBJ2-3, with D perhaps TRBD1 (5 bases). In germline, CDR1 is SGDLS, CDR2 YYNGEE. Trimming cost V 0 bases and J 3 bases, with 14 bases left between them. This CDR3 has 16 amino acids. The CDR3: CASSVGVHQGTDTQYF. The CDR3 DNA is TGTGCCAGCAGCGTAGGGGTACATCAGGGTACAGATACGCAGTATTTT. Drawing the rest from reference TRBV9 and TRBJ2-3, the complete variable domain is DSGVTQTPKHLITATGQRVTLRCSPRSGDLSVYWYQQSLDQGLQFLIQYYNGEERAKGNILERFSAQQFPDLHSELNLSSLELGDSALYFCASSVGVHQGTDTQYFGPGTRLTVL.

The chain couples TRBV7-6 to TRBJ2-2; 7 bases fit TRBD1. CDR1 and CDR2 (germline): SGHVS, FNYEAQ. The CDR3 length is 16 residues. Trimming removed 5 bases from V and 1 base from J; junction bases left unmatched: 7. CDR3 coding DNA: TGTGCCAGCAGCCCAATGGGGGACAGGAACACCGGGGAGCTGTTTTTT. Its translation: CASSPMGDRNTGELFF.